The clone carrying this T cell receptor beta chain has just a few counts. Patients having uncontrolled infection, another autoimmune disease, pregnancy or lactation were not included. The CDR3 spans 14 residues. Germline lookup yields CDR1 SGDLS and CDR2 YYNGEE. V was clipped by 0 bases and J by 6 bases; unmatched bases: 4. This sample stems from a study of T cells in Graves' hyperthyroidism and ophthalmopathy. Amplification of TCR beta CDR3 regions was performed using RNA transcripts as template. HTBI primers were employed in a first-round RT-PCR of the TCR CDR3. TCRdb ran MiXCR on the multiplex PCR reads and lists one entry per CDR3 protein. The table has approximately 640,000 distinct CDR3 sequences, about 17% seen once.

Sequenced material: blood. The chain recombines TRBV9 with TRBJ1-2; TRBD1 aligns across 8 bases. The TCR was taken from a woman aged 25 to 39 with Graves' hyperthyroidism. This CDR3 is CASSVAGGFDGYTF. CDR3 in DNA: TGTGCCAGCAGCGTAGCAGGGGGCTTCGATGGCTACACCTTC.